This T cell receptor (beta chain) was identified in a study of T-cell reconstitution after alpha-beta-depleted transplantation in children. Between the trimmed V and J ends, which lost 4 bases and 4 bases, there was a span of 5 bases. The CDR3 spans 11 residues. The germline CDR1 and CDR2 sequences are MDHEN and SYDVKM. This clonotype came up many times. TCRbeta library construction was performed incorporating unique molecular identifiers. TCRdb used MiXCR to reprocess the PCR reads, holding one entry per CDR3 protein. This sample has about 460,000 distinct CDR3 sequences, with roughly an eighth found just once.

V is TRBV28 and J is TRBJ2-7; the D is unclear. This sample comprised PBMCs from the stem cell graft donor, obtained from the stem cell graft. The sequence was collected from a human donor who donated a stem cell graft to a child with combined immunodeficiency. DNA of the CDR3: TGTGCCAGCAGTTCCCCATACGAGCAGTACTTC. Translated, it gives CASSSPYEQYF. The full variable domain, completed using reference TRBV28 and TRBJ2-7, is DVKVTQSSRYLVKRTGEKVFLECVQDMDHENMFWYRQDPGLGLRLIYFSYDVKMKEKGDIPEGYSVSREKKERFSLILESASTNQTSMYLCASSSPYEQYFGPGTRLTVT.